This T cell receptor (beta chain) was obtained from a study of T cell clonality in common variable immunodeficiency. This clone was recorded at least ten times. With the read ending 3 residues before the CDR3 end, the germline J gene is used to fill in that end. Method: immunoSEQ multiplex PCR; TCRdb's copy keeps in-frame clones and lacks some. The sample contains around 29,000 clones, none of them singletons. The length of the CDR3 is 13 residues. V was trimmed by 1 base and J by 6 bases, leaving 10 bases between them. Germline lookup yields CDR1 DFQATT and CDR2 SNEGSKA (reference sequence). Sequenced sample: peripheral blood mononuclear cells. This clonotype was sampled from a person aged 18-70 years in good health. The rearrangement joins TRBV20-1 to TRBJ1-3; a possible D gene is TRBD1 (6 bases). The CDR3 is CSARAQGTNTIYF. CDR3 DNA (partial): TGCAGTGCTAGAGCTCAGGGGACAAACACC.